This is a list of T cell receptor beta chains from one sample in a study of OX40 agonist ivuxolimab in advanced cancers. The repertoire was sequenced with immunoSEQ multiplex PCR; TCRdb's copy has only in-frame clones and lacks some. The data hold 72,000 or so clones, with about 84% observed a single time. The sequenced sample was CD4+ or CD8+ T cells sorted from blood, obtained in a trial of the OX40 agonist ivuxolimab. These receptors were taken from an adult with an advanced solid tumor such as melanoma, head and neck, liver or kidney cancer. CDR3s leave out the opening cysteine and the closing phenylalanine or tryptophan. Clone size is shown for a subset of rows, as once, few, many or a class of expanded clone.

v_gene | abundance | CDR3aa
TRBV7-9 | . | ASSRGGFDEQF
TRBV30 | . | AWSVEGGLYNEQF
TRBV27 | . | ASSPDRVGYT
TRBV7-2 | . | ASRVTSGVGEQY
TRBV7-8 | . | ASSARTGTGYNEQF
TRBV28 | . | ASSLARPGEKLF
TRBV15 | . | ATSGGGSNQPQH
TRBV4-1 | few | ASSQDLFRVRIYNEQF
TRBV5-6 | . | ASSRGHLDEQF
TRBV5-4 | . | ASSGGVTNEKLF
TRBV28 | . | ASSPAGTDPHGNTIY
TRBV7-2 | few | ASSPMGNYGYT
TRBV7-8 | . | ASSFGEESPLH
TRBV18 | . | ASSLSGQGREQY
TRBV5-1 | . | ASSAVGAYEQY
TRBV7-2 | few | ASSPFAVTNTGELF
TRBV15 | . | ATSKTGAIPGTDTQY
TRBV19 | . | ASSTPGGVYEQY
TRBV4-3 | . | ASSRIAGGPTDTQY